The clone carrying this TCR beta chain was counted a single time. The data were obtained in a study of blood T cell repertoires in COVID-19. Study in general: Sample material is recorded as cDNA or gDNA derived from T cells, B-cell-depleted T cells, or PBMCs.

Profiled with immunoSEQ multiplex PCR; TCRdb holds only in-frame clones, not every one. The table records some 350,000 clones, around 83% of them present only once. Trimming took 4 bases from V and 9 from J, leaving 15 bases between them. This CDR3 comprises 13 residues. Germline CDR1 and CDR2: KGHSH and LQKENI. This sequence joins TRBV18 and TRBJ1-2; D is unresolved. Sequencing input: peripheral blood. The receptor's source is a man in his thirties or forties with active or convalescent COVID-19. Here the CDR3 DNA reads TGTGCCAGCTCACTCAGTGACTCCCGGAGCTACACCTTC. It encodes CASSLSDSRSYTF.